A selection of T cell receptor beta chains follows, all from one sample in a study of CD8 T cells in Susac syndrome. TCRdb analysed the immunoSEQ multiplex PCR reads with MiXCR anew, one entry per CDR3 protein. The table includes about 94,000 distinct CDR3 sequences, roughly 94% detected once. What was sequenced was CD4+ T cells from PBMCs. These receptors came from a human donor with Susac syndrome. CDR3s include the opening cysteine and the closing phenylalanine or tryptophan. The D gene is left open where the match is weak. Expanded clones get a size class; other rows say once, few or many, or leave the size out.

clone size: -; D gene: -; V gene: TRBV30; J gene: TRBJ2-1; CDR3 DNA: TGTGCCTGGAGTGTAAAGGTTGAGCAGTTCTTC; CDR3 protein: CAWSVKVEQFF
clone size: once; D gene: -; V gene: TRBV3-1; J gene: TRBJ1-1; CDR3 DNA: TGTGCCAGCAGCGCGACAACCGTGAACACTGAAGCTTTCTTT; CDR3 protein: CASSATTVNTEAFF
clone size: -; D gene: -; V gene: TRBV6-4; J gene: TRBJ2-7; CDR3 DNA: TGTGCCAGCAGTGAACTGGGAAACGAGCAGTACTTC; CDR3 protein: CASSELGNEQYF
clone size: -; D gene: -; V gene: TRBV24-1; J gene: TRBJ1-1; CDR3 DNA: TGTGCCACCAGTGGGGCCAGTTACACTGAAGCTTTCTTT; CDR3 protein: CATSGASYTEAFF
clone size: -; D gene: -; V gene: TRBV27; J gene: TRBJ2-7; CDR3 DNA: TGTGCCAGCAGTTTACGGTTTCAGTACGAGCAGTACTTC; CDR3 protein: CASSLRFQYEQYF
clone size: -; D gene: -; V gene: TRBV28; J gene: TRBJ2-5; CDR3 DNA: TGTGCCAGCAGTCCCTTTATAGGGGTGGGGACAGAGACCCAGTACTTC; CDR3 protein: CASSPFIGVGTETQYF
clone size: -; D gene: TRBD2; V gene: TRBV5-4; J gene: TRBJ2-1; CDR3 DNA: TGTGCCAGCAGCTTGAGTAGCGGGACCATCAATGAGCAGTTCTTC; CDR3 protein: CASSLSSGTINEQFF
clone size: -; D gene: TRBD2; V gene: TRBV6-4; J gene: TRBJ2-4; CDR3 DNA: TGTGCCAGCAGTGACTCTAGGGAGGGACTAGTCAAAAACATTCAGTACTTC; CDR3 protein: CASSDSREGLVKNIQYF
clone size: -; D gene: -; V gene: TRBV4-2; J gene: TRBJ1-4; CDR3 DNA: TGTGCCAGCAGCCAAGCTCGGGGGGATGACGAAAAACTGTTTTTT; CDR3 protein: CASSQARGDDEKLFF
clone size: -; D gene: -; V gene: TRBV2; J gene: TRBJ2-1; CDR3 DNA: TGTGCCAGCAGCGCTAGGGGGAACGTATACAATGAGCAGTTCTTC; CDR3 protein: CASSARGNVYNEQFF
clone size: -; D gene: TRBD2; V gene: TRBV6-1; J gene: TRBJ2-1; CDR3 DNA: TGTGCCAGCGGCCTCTTTCTAGCGGGGGGGCCGGGTAATGAGCAGTTCTTC; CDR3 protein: CASGLFLAGGPGNEQFF
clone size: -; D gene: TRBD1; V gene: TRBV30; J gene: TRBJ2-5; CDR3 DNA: TGTGCCTGGGACCTACAGGGGCGGCAAGAGACCCAGTACTTC; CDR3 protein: CAWDLQGRQETQYF
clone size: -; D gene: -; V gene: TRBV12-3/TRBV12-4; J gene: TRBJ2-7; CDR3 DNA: TGTGCCAGCAGTTTTGGGCCAGGTACAGTCTACGAGCAGTACTTC; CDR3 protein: CASSFGPGTVYEQYF
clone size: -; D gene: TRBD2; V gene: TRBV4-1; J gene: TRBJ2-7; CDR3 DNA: TGCGCCAGCAGCCAACTACTAGCGTTCGAGCAGTACTTC; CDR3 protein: CASSQLLAFEQYF
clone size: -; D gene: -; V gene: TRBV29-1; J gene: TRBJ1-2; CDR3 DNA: TGCAGCGTTGTTCCCGGCTACACCTTC; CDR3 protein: CSVVPGYTF
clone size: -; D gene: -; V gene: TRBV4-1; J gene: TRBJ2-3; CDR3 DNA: TGCGCCAGCAGCCAAGATTGGTGGGATACGCAGTATTTT; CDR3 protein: CASSQDWWDTQYF
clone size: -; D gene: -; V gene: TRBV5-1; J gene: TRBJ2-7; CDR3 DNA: TGCGCCAGCAGCTTGGTGGGGTCGGGCGAGCAGTACTTC; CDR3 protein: CASSLVGSGEQYF
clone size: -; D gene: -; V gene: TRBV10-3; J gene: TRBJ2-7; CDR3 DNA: TGTGCCATCAGTGGGGGCGGGCTCTACGAGCAGTACTTC; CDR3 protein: CAISGGGLYEQYF
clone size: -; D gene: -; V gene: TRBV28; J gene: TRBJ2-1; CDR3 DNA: TGTGCCAGCAGTTTACTGGGAACCTCCTACAATGAGCAGTTCTTC; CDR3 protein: CASSLLGTSYNEQFF
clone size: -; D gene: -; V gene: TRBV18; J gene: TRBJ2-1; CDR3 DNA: TGTGCCAGCTCACCACCGGCCACAACTTACAATGAGCAGTTCTTC; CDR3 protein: CASSPPATTYNEQFF